Listed here is a single T cell receptor (beta chain). No antigen is known for it. The source of the sample is a study of identical twins. Notes on the study in general: The authors noted that invariant MAIT and iNKT cells could partly confound zero-insertion analyses.

Germline values: CDR1 PRHDT, CDR2 FYEKMQ (reference sequence). There are 13 residues in the CDR3. V was trimmed by 6 bases and J by 11 bases, leaving 18 bases between them. In TCRdb, the 5' RACE reads were re-called with MiXCR into one record per CDR3 protein. The sample has about 790,000 distinct CDR3 sequences, roughly 18% seen once. These sequences were also reported in another study, on T cells expressing NK-cell markers. In that study: Researchers got TCR beta repertoires out of sorted CD3+CD56+NKG2C+, CD3+CD56+NKG2C- and CD3+CD56-NKG2C+ T cells.

The sample consisted of PBMCs. The clonotype comes from a young woman in good health. V usage is TRBV13 and J usage is TRBJ2-3; perhaps D is TRBD1 or TRBD2 (5 bases each). This chain's CDR3 is CASRTTAGARQYF. The CDR3 nucleotides are TGTGCCAGCAGAACCACAGCCGGGGCCCGGCAGTATTTT.